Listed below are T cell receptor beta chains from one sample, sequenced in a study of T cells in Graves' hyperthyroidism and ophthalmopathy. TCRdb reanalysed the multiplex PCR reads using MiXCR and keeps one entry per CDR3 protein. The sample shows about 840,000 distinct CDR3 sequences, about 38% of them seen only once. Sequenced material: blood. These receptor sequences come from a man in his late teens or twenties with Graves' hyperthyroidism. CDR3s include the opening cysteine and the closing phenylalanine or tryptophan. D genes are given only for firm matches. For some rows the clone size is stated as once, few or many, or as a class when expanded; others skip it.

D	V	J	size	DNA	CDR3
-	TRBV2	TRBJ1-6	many	TGTGCCAGCAGTGAACGGGGAGGGGAGATGGATTCACCCCTCCACTTT	CASSERGGEMDSPLHF
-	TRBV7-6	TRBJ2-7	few	TGTGCCAGCAGCTTAGACATCCTCTACGAGCAGTACTTC	CASSLDILYEQYF
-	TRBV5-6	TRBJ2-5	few	TGTGCCAGCAGCGCGAACAGGTTCCGGGAGACCCAGTACTTC	CASSANRFRETQYF
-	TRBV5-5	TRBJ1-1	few	TGTGCCAGCAGCTCGGGGGAATGGGGTTCGAACACTGAAGCTTTCTTT	CASSSGEWGSNTEAFF
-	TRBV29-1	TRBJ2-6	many	TGCAGCGCGCAAGTTACAGCAACTGGGGCCAACGTCCTGACTTTC	CSAQVTATGANVLTF
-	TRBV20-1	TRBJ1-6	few	TGCAGTGCTGGGGTGGGGTGGAATTCACCCCTCCACTTT	CSAGVGWNSPLHF
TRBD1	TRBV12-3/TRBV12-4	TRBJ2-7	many	TGTGCCAGCAGTTCCGGGACAGGGGTCGAGCAGTACTTC	CASSSGTGVEQYF
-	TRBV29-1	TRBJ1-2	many	TGCAGCGTCCCCAAACCCGGGGGGCGCCAGGGCAATGGCTACACCTTC	CSVPKPGGRQGNGYTF
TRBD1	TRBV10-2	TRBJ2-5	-	TGCGCCAGCAGTGCCGGAGACAGGGAAGAGACCCAGTACTTC	CASSAGDREETQYF
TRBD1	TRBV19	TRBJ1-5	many	TGTGCCAGCAGTATTGGACAGGGCAGCAATCAGCCCCAGCATTTT	CASSIGQGSNQPQHF
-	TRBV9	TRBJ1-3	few	TGTGCCAGCAGCGTAGAGGGGGACTCTGGAAACACCATATATTTT	CASSVEGDSGNTIYF
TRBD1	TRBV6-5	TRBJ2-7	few	TGTGCCAGCAGTTACGGAACGACAGGGTCGGAGCAGTACTTC	CASSYGTTGSEQYF
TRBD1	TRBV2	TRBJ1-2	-	TGTGCCAGCAGTGAAGGGAGGGGGCCTGGCTACACCTTC	CASSEGRGPGYTF
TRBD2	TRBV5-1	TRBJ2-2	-	TGCGCCAGCAGCCGACGGACTAGCGGTAACACCGGGGAGCTGTTTTTT	CASSRRTSGNTGELFF
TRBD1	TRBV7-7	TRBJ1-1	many	TGTGCTAGCAGCGCCAGGGGGCACGAGGATTCTGAAGCTTTCTTT	CASSARGHEDSEAFF
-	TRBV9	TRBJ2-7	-	TGTGCCAGCAGCGCCGCCCCCCAGAACGAGCAGTACTTC	CASSAAPQNEQYF
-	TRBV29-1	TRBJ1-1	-	TGCAGCGTTGACGGGGGGGCGAACACTGAAGCTTTCTTT	CSVDGGANTEAFF
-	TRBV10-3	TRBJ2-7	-	TGTGCCAGCAGCCAAACCACCGGACGGGCCGCTTTGAAGCAGTACTTC	CASSQTTGRAALKQYF
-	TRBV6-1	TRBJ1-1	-	TGTGCCCGCAGGGTAGGACACCCGAACACTGAAGCTTTCTTT	CARRVGHPNTEAFF
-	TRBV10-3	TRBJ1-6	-	TGTGCCATCAGTGCCAAGGGGGGGCATAATTCACCCCTCCACTTT	CAISAKGGHNSPLHF
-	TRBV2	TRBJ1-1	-	TGTGCCAGCAGCTACGACAGGCAGAGGACTGAAGCTTTCTTT	CASSYDRQRTEAFF
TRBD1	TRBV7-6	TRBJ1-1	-	TGTGCCAGCAGCTTAGAGGGTCCCGACACAGGGGACAACACTGAAGCTTTCTTT	CASSLEGPDTGDNTEAFF
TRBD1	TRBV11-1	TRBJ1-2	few	TGTGCCAGCAGCTTTACAGGGGGCGCCGATGGCTACACCTTC	CASSFTGGADGYTF
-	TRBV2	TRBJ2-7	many	TGTGCCAGCAGTCCCGGACAGCACTACGAGCAGTACTTC	CASSPGQHYEQYF
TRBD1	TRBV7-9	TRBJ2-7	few	TGTGCCAGCAGCTTTGGACAGGGGTTCAGCGAGCAGTACTTC	CASSFGQGFSEQYF
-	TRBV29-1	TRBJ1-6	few	TGCAGCGTCCTCGACGGAGTTAATTCACCCCTCCACTTT	CSVLDGVNSPLHF
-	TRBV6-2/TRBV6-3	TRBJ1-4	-	TGTGCCAGCAGTCTACTAGCGGGGTTTAATGAAAAACTGTTTTTT	CASSLLAGFNEKLFF
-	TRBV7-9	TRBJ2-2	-	TGTGCCAGCAGCCCCGACAGTATGTTCGGGGAGCTGTTTTTT	CASSPDSMFGELFF
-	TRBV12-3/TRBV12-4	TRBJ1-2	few	TGTGCCAGCAGTTTAGGGCGCAGGGCCTTCTCCTATGGCTACACCTTC	CASSLGRRAFSYGYTF
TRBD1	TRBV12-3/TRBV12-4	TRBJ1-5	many	TGTGCCAGCAGGGCCACAGGGGGCAATCAGCCCCAGCATTTT	CASRATGGNQPQHF
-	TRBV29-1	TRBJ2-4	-	TGCAGCGTTGACAGAATAAACATTCAGTACTTC	CSVDRINIQYF
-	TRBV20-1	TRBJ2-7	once	TGCAGTGCTATGAGGGGGGATTCCTACGAGCAGTACTTC	CSAMRGDSYEQYF
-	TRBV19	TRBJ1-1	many	TGTGCCAGTGCTCTCTGGGGCACTGAAGCTTTCTTT	CASALWGTEAFF
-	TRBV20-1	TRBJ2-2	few	TGCAGTGCTAGTACCCGGGGCGGCGGGGAGCTGTTTTTT	CSASTRGGGELFF
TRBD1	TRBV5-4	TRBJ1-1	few	TGTGCCAGCAGCGAGGGCGCCGGGACAGTTTTAACTGAAGCTTTCTTT	CASSEGAGTVLTEAFF
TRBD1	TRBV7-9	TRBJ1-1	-	TGTGCCAGCAGCCTTCGACAGGGGATAAACACTGAAGCTTTCTTT	CASSLRQGINTEAFF
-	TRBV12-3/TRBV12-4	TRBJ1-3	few	TGTGCCAGCAAGCGGGGGGCTGGAAACACCATATATTTT	CASKRGAGNTIYF
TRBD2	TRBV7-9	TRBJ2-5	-	TGTGCCAGCAGCTTAGGAGGGCTGGAGCGGGAGATCTGGGAGACCCAGTACTTC	CASSLGGLEREIWETQYF
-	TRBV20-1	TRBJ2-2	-	TGCAGTGCTAAGGGGGAAGGGAACACCGGGGAGCTGTTTTTT	CSAKGEGNTGELFF
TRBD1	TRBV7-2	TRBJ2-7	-	TGTGCCAGCAGCTTAGATCCGGACAGGACTGAGCAGTACTTC	CASSLDPDRTEQYF
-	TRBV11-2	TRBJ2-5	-	TGTGCCAGCAGCGAATTGAATGTCCAAGAGACCCAGTACTTC	CASSELNVQETQYF
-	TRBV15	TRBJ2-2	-	TGTGCCACCAGCAGAGATGGGTTCGGCACCGGGGAGCTGTTTTTT	CATSRDGFGTGELFF
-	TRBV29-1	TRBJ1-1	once	TGCAGCGTGAACGGGCAGGCGGCCACTGAAGCTTTCTTT	CSVNGQAATEAFF
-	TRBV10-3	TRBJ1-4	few	TGTGCCGTCACAGGGTTAGAGGGTGAAAAACTGTTTTTT	CAVTGLEGEKLFF
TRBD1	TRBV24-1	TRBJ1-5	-	TGTGCCACCAGTGATGGTTACAGGGGGAGCTTGCAGCCCCAGCATTTT	CATSDGYRGSLQPQHF
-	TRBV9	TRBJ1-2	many	TGTGCCAGCAGCGTAGAGGGTTCAGTCGGTGGCTACACCTTC	CASSVEGSVGGYTF
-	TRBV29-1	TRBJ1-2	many	TGCAGCGTTGTAGAGAACTATGGCTACACCTTC	CSVVENYGYTF
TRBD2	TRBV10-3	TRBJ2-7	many	TGTGCCATCAGTGGGACTAGTAACGAGCAGTACTTC	CAISGTSNEQYF
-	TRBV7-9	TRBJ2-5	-	TGTGCCAGCAGCTTAGCGGTCTCGCGGGCCCAAGAGACCCAGTACTTC	CASSLAVSRAQETQYF
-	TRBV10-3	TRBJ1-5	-	TGTGCCATCAGTGAGGCAGGGGTTGCGGACAATCAGCCCCAGCATTTT	CAISEAGVADNQPQHF
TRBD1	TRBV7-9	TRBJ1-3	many	TGTGCCAGCAGCCCAAGACAGGGAGGAAACACCATATATTTT	CASSPRQGGNTIYF
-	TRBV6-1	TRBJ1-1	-	TGTGCCAGCAGTCAATACTCGGGCGGCTCGGGCACTGAAGCTTTCTTT	CASSQYSGGSGTEAFF
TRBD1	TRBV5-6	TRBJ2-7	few	TGTGCCAGCAGCTTGGACTGGGACAGGGGGCAAGGGGAGCAGTACTTC	CASSLDWDRGQGEQYF
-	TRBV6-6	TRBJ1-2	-	TGTGCCAGCAGTGGGTCCTCTAGCGCGTATGGCTACACCTTC	CASSGSSSAYGYTF
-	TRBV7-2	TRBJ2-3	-	TGTGCCAGCAGCCCTATGCGTTATACGCAGTATTTT	CASSPMRYTQYF